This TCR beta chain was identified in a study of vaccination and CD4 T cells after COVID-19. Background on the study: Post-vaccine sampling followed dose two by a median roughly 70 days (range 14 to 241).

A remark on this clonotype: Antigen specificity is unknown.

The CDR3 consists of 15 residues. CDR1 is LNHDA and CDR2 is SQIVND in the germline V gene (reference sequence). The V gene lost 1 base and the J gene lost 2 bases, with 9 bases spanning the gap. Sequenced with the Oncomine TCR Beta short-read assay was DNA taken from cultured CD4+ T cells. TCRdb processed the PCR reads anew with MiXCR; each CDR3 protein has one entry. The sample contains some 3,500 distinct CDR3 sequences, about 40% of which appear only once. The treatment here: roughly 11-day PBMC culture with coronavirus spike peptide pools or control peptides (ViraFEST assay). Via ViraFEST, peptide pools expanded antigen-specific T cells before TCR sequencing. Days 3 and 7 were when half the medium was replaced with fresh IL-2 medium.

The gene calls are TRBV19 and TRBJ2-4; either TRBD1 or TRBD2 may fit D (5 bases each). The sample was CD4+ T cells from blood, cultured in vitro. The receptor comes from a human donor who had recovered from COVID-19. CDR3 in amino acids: CASSIGGISKNIQYF. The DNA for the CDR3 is TGTGCCAGTAGTATAGGGGGGATTTCCAAAAACATTCAGTACTTC.